The entry below describes one TCR beta chain. This sample is drawn from a study of OX40 agonist ivuxolimab in advanced cancers. Trimming took 3 bases from V and 5 from J, leaving 8 bases between them. Germline V gene data show CDR1 as MNHEY and CDR2 as SMNVEV (reference sequence). The CDR3 covers 13 residues. Method: immunoSEQ multiplex PCR; TCRdb's copy keeps in-frame clones and lacks some. Of tens of thousands of clones listed, 91% are singletons. This sequence originates from an adult with an advanced solid tumor such as melanoma, head and neck, liver or kidney cancer. The sequencing here drew on CD4+ or CD8+ T cells sorted from blood, taken in a trial of the OX40 agonist ivuxolimab. The chain is built from TRBV27 and TRBJ1-5; no definite D call. CDR3 sequence: CASSLSGDQPQHF. In nucleotides, the CDR3 is TGTGCCAGCAGTTTGTCTGGGGATCAGCCCCAGCATTTT.